Listed below are T cell receptor beta chains from one sample, sequenced in a study of cytomegalovirus exposure and HLA in healthy donors. Sequenced by immunoSEQ multiplex PCR; TCRdb stores in-frame clones only, minus some. Among about 210,000 clones listed, around 78% were seen once. The specimen was PBMCs. These receptors were taken from a woman in her thirties in good health and CMV-seropositive. Both conserved end residues are part of each CDR3. The order of the fields is J gene, V gene, D gene, clone size, CDR3 protein, CDR3 DNA. A D gene is named only where the DNA matches it firmly. Clone size is stated in some rows and not others, as once, few, many or a class when expanded.

>TRBJ2-1|TRBV5-4|TRBD2|.
CASSLEIAGGPIEQFF
TGTGCCAGCAGCTTGGAGATCGCGGGAGGGCCGATTGAGCAGTTCTTC
>TRBJ2-5|TRBV2|.|.
CASSLNQGQETQYF
TGTGCCAGCAGTCTTAACCAGGGCCAAGAGACCCAGTACTTC
>TRBJ2-2|TRBV27|.|once
CASSQNRVNTGELFF
TGTGCCAGCAGTCAAAACAGAGTAAACACCGGGGAGCTGTTTTTT
>TRBJ2-1|TRBV7-2|TRBD2|few
CASSPSSGVSYNEQFF
TGTGCCAGCAGCCCATCAAGCGGGGTATCCTACAATGAGCAGTTCTTC
>TRBJ1-2|TRBV21-1|.|.
CASSWDRDNYGYTF
TGTGCCAGCAGTTGGGACAGGGATAACTATGGCTACACCTTC
>TRBJ2-7|TRBV5-5|.|.
CASSLGWGIDEQYF
TGTGCCAGCAGCTTGGGTTGGGGCATCGACGAGCAGTACTTC
>TRBJ1-4|TRBV4-3|TRBD1|.
CASSWDRLNEKLFF
TGCGCCAGCAGTTGGGACAGACTTAATGAAAAACTGTTTTTT
>TRBJ2-7|TRBV30|TRBD2|.
CAWSVSSSGGAPYEQYF
TGTGCCTGGAGTGTATCCTCTAGCGGGGGGGCCCCCTACGAGCAGTACTTC
>TRBJ1-5|TRBV4-1|.|.
CASSQVGRGSNQPQHF
TGCGCCAGCAGCCAAGTCGGAAGGGGGAGCAATCAGCCCCAGCATTTT
>TRBJ2-7|TRBV2|.|.
CASSELYGGLSSYEQYF
TGTGCCAGCAGTGAACTTTACGGCGGCTTGAGCTCCTACGAGCAGTACTTC
>TRBJ1-2|TRBV2|.|.
CASRGLSYGYTF
TGTGCCAGCAGGGGACTGTCCTATGGCTACACCTTC
>TRBJ2-7|TRBV6-5|.|once
CASSYAGDEQYF
TGTGCCAGCAGTTACGCAGGGGACGAGCAGTACTTC
>TRBJ2-1|TRBV2|TRBD2|.
CASRPLAGGRNEQFF
TGTGCCAGCAGACCCCTAGCGGGGGGGCGGAATGAGCAGTTCTTC
>TRBJ1-1|TRBV7-3|TRBD1|.
CASSLNTGDTEAFF
TGTGCCAGCAGCTTGAATACAGGGGACACTGAAGCTTTCTTT
>TRBJ2-5|TRBV19|.|.
CASSTSGLRETQYF
TGTGCCAGTAGTACCTCAGGGTTGAGGGAGACCCAGTACTTC
>TRBJ1-2|TRBV9|.|few
CASSLLGQLDGYTF
TGTGCCAGCAGCTTACTCGGACAGTTGGACGGCTACACCTTC
>TRBJ1-2|TRBV18|.|.
CASSPQALQGDGYTF
TGTGCCAGCTCACCTCAGGCCTTACAGGGTGATGGCTACACCTTC
>TRBJ2-2|TRBV2|.|.
CASSEAPGVGTGELFF
TGTGCCAGCAGTGAAGCGCCCGGGGTGGGCACCGGGGAGCTGTTTTTT
>TRBJ1-1|TRBV5-6|.|.
CASSFPTDSTEAFF
TGTGCCAGCAGCTTTCCCACGGACTCCACTGAAGCTTTCTTT
>TRBJ1-6|TRBV27|.|.
CASSPGSSYNSPLHF
TGTGCCAGCAGTCCCGGGAGCTCCTATAATTCACCCCTCCACTTT
>TRBJ2-7|TRBV29-1|.|few
CSVEVSSYEQYF
TGCAGCGTAGAGGTTAGCTCCTACGAGCAGTACTTC
>TRBJ1-4|TRBV5-4|.|.
CASSAGKLDNEKLFF
TGTGCCAGCAGCGCAGGGAAACTCGATAATGAAAAACTGTTTTTT
>TRBJ2-3|TRBV5-4|TRBD2|.
CASSLFDAGGYTDTQYF
TGTGCCAGCAGCTTATTCGATGCGGGGGGGTACACAGATACGCAGTATTTT
>TRBJ2-3|TRBV14|.|.
CASSQVTGHTDTQYF
TGTGCCAGCAGCCAAGTTACCGGACACACAGATACGCAGTATTTT
>TRBJ2-1|TRBV7-9|.|.
CASSLVGSVNEQFF
TGTGCCAGCAGCTTAGTGGGTAGCGTCAATGAGCAGTTCTTC
>TRBJ2-1|TRBV4-1|TRBD2|.
CASSRPRGGSSYNEQFF
TGCGCCAGCAGCCGCCCCCGCGGCGGGAGCTCCTACAATGAGCAGTTCTTC
>TRBJ2-1|TRBV4-2|TRBD2|.
CASSLAGIYNEQFF
TGTGCCAGCAGCTTAGCGGGAATCTACAATGAGCAGTTCTTC
>TRBJ1-2|TRBV19|TRBD1|.
CASSTTGGENDYGYTF
TGTGCCAGTAGTACGACAGGGGGAGAGAACGACTATGGCTACACCTTC
>TRBJ2-7|TRBV7-8|TRBD1|once
CASSFSTDRGYEQYF
TGTGCCAGCAGCTTTTCTACGGACAGGGGCTACGAGCAGTACTTC
>TRBJ2-7|TRBV30|.|few
CAWSPRQLISYEQYF
TGTGCCTGGAGTCCCCGACAGCTGATCTCCTACGAGCAGTACTTC
>TRBJ2-3|TRBV14|TRBD2|.
CASSQGLVGTDTQYF
TGTGCCAGCAGCCAGGGACTAGTGGGAACAGATACGCAGTATTTT
>TRBJ2-2|TRBV7-8|.|.
CASSLGLSSGELFF
TGTGCCAGCAGCTTAGGACTATCTTCCGGGGAGCTGTTTTTT
>TRBJ2-5|TRBV11-2|.|few
CASSRTRGSPRETQYF
TGTGCCAGCAGCCGCACGCGGGGTTCCCCACGGGAGACCCAGTACTTC
>TRBJ2-5|TRBV5-1|TRBD1|.
CASSPLGQGKTQYF
TGCGCCAGCAGCCCGCTGGGACAGGGCAAGACCCAGTACTTC
>TRBJ1-2|TRBV21-1|.|.
CASAPGTGGDGYTF
TGTGCCAGCGCTCCCGGGACAGGGGGCGATGGCTACACCTTC
>TRBJ1-5|TRBV19|.|many
CASSRDHSGYNQPQHF
TGTGCCAGTAGTCGAGACCATTCAGGATACAATCAGCCCCAGCATTTT
>TRBJ1-1|TRBV4-1|.|.
CASSRTGSTEAFF
TGCGCCAGCAGCCGAACAGGGAGCACTGAAGCTTTCTTT
>TRBJ2-1|TRBV27|.|once
CASIGWGGLNEQFF
TGTGCCAGCATTGGTTGGGGGGGCCTCAATGAGCAGTTCTTC
>TRBJ1-2|TRBV6-6|TRBD1|.
CASSDPGTGIYGYTF
TGTGCCAGCAGTGACCCCGGGACAGGGATCTATGGCTACACCTTC
>TRBJ1-6|TRBV5-1|.|.
CASSLQDNSPLHF
TGCGCCAGCAGCTTACAAGATAATTCACCCCTCCACTTT
>TRBJ1-5|TRBV19|TRBD1|.
CASSIRTGDNQPQHF
TGTGCCAGTAGTATAAGGACAGGGGATAATCAGCCCCAGCATTTT
>TRBJ2-3|TRBV7-8|TRBD2|few
CASSLERERTDTQYF
TGTGCCAGCAGCTTAGAGCGGGAGCGCACAGATACGCAGTATTTT
>TRBJ1-1|TRBV28|.|.
CASSRGMNTEAFF
TGTGCCAGCAGTAGGGGAATGAACACTGAAGCTTTCTTT
>TRBJ2-7|TRBV6-5|TRBD2|.
CASSRAVRGGGEQYF
TGTGCCAGCAGTCGCGCCGTGCGGGGGGGCGGAGAGCAGTACTTC
>TRBJ2-3|TRBV9|.|.
CASSDSLLGNTQYF
TGTGCCAGCAGCGACAGTCTCCTCGGGAATACGCAGTATTTT